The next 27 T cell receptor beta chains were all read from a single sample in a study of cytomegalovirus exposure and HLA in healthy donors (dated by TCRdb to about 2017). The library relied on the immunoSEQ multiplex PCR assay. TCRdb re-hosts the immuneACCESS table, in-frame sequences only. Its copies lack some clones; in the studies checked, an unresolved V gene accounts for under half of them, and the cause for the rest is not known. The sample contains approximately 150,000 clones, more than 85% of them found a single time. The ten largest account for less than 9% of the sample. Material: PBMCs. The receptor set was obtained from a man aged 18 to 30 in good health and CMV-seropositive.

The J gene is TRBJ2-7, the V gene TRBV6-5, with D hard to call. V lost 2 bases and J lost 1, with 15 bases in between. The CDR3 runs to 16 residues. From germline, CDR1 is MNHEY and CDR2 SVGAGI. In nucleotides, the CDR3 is TGTGCCAGCAGTTACCTGAGGCTCAGTGGATCCTACGAGCAGTACTTC. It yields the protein CASSYLRLSGSYEQYF.

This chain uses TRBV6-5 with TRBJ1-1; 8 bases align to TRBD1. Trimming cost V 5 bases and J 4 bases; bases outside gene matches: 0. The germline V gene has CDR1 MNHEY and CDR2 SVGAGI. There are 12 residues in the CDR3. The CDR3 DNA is TGTGCCAGCAGTACAGGGGGCACTGAAGCTTTCTTT. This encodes CASSTGGTEAFF.

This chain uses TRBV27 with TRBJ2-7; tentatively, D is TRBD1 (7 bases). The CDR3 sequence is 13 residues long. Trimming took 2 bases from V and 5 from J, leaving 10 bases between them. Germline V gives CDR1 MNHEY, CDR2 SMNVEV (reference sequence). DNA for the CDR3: TGTGCCAGCAGTTTAGACAGGGAGGACGAGCAGTACTTC. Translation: CASSLDREDEQYF.

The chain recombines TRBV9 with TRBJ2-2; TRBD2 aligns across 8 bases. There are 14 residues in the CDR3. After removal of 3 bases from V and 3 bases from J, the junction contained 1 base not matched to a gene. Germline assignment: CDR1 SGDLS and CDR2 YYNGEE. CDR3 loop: CASSGGGYTGELFF. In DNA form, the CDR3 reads TGTGCCAGCAGCGGCGGGGGGTACACCGGGGAGCTGTTTTTT.

CDR3 DNA: TGTGCCAGCCTGCGGCCCGGTCCCAGAGCTGAAGCTTTCTTT. It encodes CASLRPGPRAEAFF. The genes are TRBV6-1 and TRBJ1-1; D is unclear. The CDR3 runs 14 residues. Trimming cost V 8 bases and J 6 bases, with 19 bases left between them. Germline V lookup: CDR1 MNHNS, CDR2 SASEGT.

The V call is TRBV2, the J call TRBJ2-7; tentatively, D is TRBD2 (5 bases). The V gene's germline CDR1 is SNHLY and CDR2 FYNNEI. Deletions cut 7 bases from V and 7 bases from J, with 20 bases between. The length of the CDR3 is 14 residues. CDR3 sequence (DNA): TGTGCCAGCATCTATAGCGCGACCCTCTTAGAGCAGTACTTC. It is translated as CASIYSATLLEQYF.

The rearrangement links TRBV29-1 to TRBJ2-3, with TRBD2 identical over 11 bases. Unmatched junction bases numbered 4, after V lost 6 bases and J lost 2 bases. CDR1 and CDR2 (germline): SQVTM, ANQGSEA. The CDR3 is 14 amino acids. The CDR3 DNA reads TGCAGCGTGGGGACTAGCGGATACACAGATACGCAGTATTTT. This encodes CSVGTSGYTDTQYF.

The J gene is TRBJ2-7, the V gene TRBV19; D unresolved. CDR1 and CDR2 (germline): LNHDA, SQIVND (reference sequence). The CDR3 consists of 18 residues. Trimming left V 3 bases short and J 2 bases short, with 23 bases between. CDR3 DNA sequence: TGTGCCAGTAGTATGCGTTCCCATCTTCGCCTCCAAACCTACGAGCAGTACTTC. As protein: CASSMRSHLRLQTYEQYF.

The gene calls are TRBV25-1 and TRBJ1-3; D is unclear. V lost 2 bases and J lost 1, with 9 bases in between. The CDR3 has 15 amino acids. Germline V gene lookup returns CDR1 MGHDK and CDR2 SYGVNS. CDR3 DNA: TGTGCCAGCAGTGAAAGAGGCGGATCTGGAAACACCATATATTTT. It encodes CASSERGGSGNTIYF.

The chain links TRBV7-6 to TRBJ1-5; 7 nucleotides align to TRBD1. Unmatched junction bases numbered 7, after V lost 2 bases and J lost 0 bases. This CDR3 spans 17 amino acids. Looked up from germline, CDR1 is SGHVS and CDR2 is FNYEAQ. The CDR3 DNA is TGTGCCAGCAGCTTAAGGGGGCCGCAAGGTAGCAATCAGCCCCAGCATTTT. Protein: CASSLRGPQGSNQPQHF.

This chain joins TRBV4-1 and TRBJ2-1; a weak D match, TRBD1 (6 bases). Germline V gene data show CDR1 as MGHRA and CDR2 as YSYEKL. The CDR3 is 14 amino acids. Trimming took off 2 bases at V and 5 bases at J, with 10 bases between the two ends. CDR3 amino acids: CASSQHGQNNEQFF. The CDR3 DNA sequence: TGCGCCAGCAGCCAACACGGACAGAACAATGAGCAGTTCTTC.

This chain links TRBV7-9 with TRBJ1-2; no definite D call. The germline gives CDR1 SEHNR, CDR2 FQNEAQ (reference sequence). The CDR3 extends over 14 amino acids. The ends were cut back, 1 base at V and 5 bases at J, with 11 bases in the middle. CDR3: CASSLEGGDYGYTF. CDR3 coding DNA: TGTGCCAGCAGCTTAGAAGGCGGTGATTATGGCTACACCTTC. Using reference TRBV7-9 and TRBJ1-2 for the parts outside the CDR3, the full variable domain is DTGVSQNPRHKITKRGQNVTFRCDPISEHNRLYWYRQTLGQGPEFLTYFQNEAQLEKSRLLSDRFSAERPKGSFSTLEIQRTEQGDSAMYLCASSLEGGDYGYTFGSGTRLTVV.

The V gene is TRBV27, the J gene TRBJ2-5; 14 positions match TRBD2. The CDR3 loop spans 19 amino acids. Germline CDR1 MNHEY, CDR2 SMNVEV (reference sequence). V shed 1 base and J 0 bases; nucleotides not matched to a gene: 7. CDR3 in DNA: TGTGCCAGCAGTTTATATGGACTAGCGGGGGGTGGGTACCAAGAGACCCAGTACTTC. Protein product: CASSLYGLAGGGYQETQYF.

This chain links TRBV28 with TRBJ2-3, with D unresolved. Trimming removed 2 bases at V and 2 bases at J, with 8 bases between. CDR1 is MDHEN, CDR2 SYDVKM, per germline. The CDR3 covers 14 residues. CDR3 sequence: CASSLAVNTDTQYF. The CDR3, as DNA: TGTGCCAGCAGTTTAGCGGTCAACACAGATACGCAGTATTTT.

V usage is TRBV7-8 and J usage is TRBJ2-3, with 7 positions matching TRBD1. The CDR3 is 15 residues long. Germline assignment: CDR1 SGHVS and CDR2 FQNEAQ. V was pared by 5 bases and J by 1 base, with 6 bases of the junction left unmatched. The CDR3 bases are TGTGCCAGCAGCCCCGACAGGGTCGGCACAGATACGCAGTATTTT. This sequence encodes CASSPDRVGTDTQYF.

This CDR3 reads CAWSRGRDRVSPLHF. In nucleotides, the CDR3 is TGTGCCTGGAGTCGGGGTAGGGACAGGGTCTCACCCCTCCACTTT. The V gene is TRBV30, the J gene TRBJ1-6; the match to TRBD1 covers 9 bases. The CDR3 is 15 amino acids. Germline CDR1 GTSNPN, CDR2 SVGIG (reference sequence). The trim removed 2 bases at V and 10 bases at J, leaving 9 bases unmatched.

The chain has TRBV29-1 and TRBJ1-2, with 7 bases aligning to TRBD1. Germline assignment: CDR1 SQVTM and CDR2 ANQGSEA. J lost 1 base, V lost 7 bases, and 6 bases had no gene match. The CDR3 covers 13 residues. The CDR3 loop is CSAEDRRNYGYTF. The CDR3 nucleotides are TGCAGCGCCGAGGACAGGCGTAACTATGGCTACACCTTC.

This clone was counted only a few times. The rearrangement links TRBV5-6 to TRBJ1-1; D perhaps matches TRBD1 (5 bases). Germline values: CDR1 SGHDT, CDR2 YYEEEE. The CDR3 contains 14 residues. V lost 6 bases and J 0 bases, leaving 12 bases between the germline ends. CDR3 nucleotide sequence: TGTGCCAGCAAAGTTAGGGGCCTGAACACTGAAGCTTTCTTT. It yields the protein CASKVRGLNTEAFF.

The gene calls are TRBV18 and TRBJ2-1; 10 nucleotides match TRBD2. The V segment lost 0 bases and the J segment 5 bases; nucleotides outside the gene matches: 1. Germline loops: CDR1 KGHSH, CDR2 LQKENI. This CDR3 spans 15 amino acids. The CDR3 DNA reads TGTGCCAGCTCACCACCGGGACTAGCGCACAATGAGCAGTTCTTC. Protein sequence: CASSPPGLAHNEQFF.

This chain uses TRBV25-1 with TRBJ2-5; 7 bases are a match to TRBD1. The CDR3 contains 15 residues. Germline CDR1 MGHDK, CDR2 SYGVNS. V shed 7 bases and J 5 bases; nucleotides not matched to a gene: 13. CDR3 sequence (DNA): TGTGCCAGCACCCCTGACAGGGATAGAATGGAGACCCAGTACTTC. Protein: CASTPDRDRMETQYF. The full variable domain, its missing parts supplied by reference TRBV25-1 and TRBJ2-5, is EADIYQTPRYLVIGTGKKITLECSQTMGHDKMYWYQQDPGMELHLIHYSYGVNSTEKGDLSSESTVSRIRTEHFPLTLESARPSHTSQYLCASTPDRDRMETQYFGPGTRLLVL.

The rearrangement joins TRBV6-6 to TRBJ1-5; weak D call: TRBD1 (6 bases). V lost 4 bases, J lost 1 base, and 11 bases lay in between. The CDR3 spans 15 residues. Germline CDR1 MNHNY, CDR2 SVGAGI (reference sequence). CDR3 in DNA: TGTGCCAGCAGTTTGCCGGGACAAAGCAATCAGCCCCAGCATTTT. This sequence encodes CASSLPGQSNQPQHF.

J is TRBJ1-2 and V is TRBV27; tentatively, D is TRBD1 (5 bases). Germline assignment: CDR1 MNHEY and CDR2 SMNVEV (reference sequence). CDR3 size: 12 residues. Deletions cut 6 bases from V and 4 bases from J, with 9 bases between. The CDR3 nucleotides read TGTGCCAGCAGGACAGACATCTATGGCTACACCTTC. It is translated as CASRTDIYGYTF.

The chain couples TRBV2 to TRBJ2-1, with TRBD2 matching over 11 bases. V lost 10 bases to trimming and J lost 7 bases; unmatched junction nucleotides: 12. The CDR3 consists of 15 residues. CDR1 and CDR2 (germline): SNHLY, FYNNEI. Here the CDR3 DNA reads TGTGCCACTCAAGACTCTAGCGGGGGGACTAATGAGCAGTTCTTC. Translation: CATQDSSGGTNEQFF.

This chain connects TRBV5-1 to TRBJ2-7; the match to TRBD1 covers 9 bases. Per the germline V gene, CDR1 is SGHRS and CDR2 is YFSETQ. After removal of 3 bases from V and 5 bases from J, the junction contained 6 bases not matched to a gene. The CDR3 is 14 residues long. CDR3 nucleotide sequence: TGCGCCAGCAGCTGGGGACAGGGTACAAACGAGCAGTACTTC. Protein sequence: CASSWGQGTNEQYF.

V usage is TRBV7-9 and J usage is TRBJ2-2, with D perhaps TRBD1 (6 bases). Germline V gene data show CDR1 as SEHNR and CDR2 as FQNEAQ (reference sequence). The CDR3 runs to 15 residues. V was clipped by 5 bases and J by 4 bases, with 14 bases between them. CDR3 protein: CASSQLEGGTGELFF. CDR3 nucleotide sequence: TGTGCCAGCAGCCAACTGGAAGGGGGCACCGGGGAGCTGTTTTTT.

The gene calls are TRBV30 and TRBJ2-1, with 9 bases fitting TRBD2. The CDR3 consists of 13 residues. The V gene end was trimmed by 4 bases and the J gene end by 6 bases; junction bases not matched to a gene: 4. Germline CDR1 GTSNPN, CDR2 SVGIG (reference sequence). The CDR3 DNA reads TGTGCCTGGATCGGACTAGCGCCCAATGAGCAGTTCTTC. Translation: CAWIGLAPNEQFF.

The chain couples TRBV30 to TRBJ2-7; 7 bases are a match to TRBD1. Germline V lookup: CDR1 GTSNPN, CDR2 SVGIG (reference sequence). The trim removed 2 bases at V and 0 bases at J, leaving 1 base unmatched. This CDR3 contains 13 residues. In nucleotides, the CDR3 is TGTGCCTGGAGTACAGGGGTCTCCTACGAGCAGTACTTC. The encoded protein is CAWSTGVSYEQYF.